This T cell receptor beta chain was recovered during a study of early T cells in non-severe SARS-CoV-2 infection. Study details: Bulk RNA isolated from unsorted whole blood underwent sequencing; chains were not paired.

TCRdb called the 5' RACE reads again in MiXCR, with one record for every CDR3 protein. This sample has about 55,000 distinct CDR3 sequences, with 9.5% to 15% found just once. This clonotype was recorded at least ten times. Its cognate antigen is unknown. Study results and caveats: Matching results from VDJdb favored anti-spike CD8 responses, leaving private and CD4 specificities undetected.

Sequenced sample: whole blood. This clonotype was obtained from an adult who was a healthcare worker with PCR-confirmed SARS-CoV-2 infection or an uninfected control (not recorded which).

The CDR3 sequence is CASSFNRGKETQYF. CDR3 nucleotides: TGTGCCAGCAGTTTCAACAGGGGAAAAGAGACCCAGTACTTC. This chain links TRBV7-6 with TRBJ2-5; 7 bases align to TRBD1. The V and J ends lost 6 bases and 3 bases, in that order; junction bases with no gene match: 7. The CDR3 runs 14 residues. From germline, CDR1 is SGHVS and CDR2 FNYEAQ.